What follows are 27 T cell receptor beta chains derived from one specimen sequenced in a study of OX40 agonist ivuxolimab in advanced cancers. Clones were sequenced by immunoSEQ multiplex PCR, and TCRdb holds only the in-frame ones, with some missing. The sample shows under 80,000 clones, about 90% of them seen only once. Material: CD4+ or CD8+ T cells sorted from blood, obtained in a trial of the OX40 agonist ivuxolimab. The receptors here all came from an adult with an advanced solid tumor such as melanoma, head and neck, liver or kidney cancer.

V usage is TRBV19 and J usage is TRBJ2-3, with a tentative D call TRBD1 (6 bases). The CDR3 is made up of 15 amino acids. From germline, CDR1 is LNHDA and CDR2 SQIVND (reference sequence). The germline V and J ends were trimmed by 2 bases and 0 bases, with 9 bases remaining between them. The CDR3 region has the DNA TGTGCCAGTAGTATACGGCAGGGGAGCACAGATACGCAGTATTTT. This translates into CASSIRQGSTDTQYF.

The rearrangement links TRBV5-1 to TRBJ2-7, with 7 bases fitting TRBD1. The CDR3 contains 14 residues. Unmatched junction bases numbered 10, after V lost 5 bases and J lost 5 bases. Germline lookup yields CDR1 SGHRS and CDR2 YFSETQ. The CDR3 sequence is CASRRQGVMDEQYF. CDR3 nucleotides: TGCGCCAGCAGGCGACAGGGAGTGATGGACGAGCAGTACTTC.

The chain carries TRBV20-1 and TRBJ2-3; a weak D match, TRBD2 (6 bases). With 5 bases removed from V and 6 bases from J, the gap between germline ends came to 9 bases. Germline CDR1 reads DFQATT; CDR2 reads SNEGSKA (reference sequence). The CDR3 covers 11 residues. The DNA for the CDR3 is TGCAGTGCTCTTCGGGGGGATACGCAGTATTTT. Translating gives CSALRGDTQYF.

The gene calls are TRBV5-4 and TRBJ2-7, with a weak D call TRBD1 (6 bases). Germline V lookup: CDR1 SGHNT, CDR2 YYREEE (reference sequence). V lost 6 bases, J lost 2 bases, and 21 bases lay in between. The CDR3 is made up of 16 amino acids. CDR3 bases: TGTGCCAGCAATCCTCACAGGGATCGTGGCACCTACGAGCAGTACTTC. It codes for CASNPHRDRGTYEQYF.

The chain joins TRBV7-8 to TRBJ2-7, with 13 positions matching TRBD2. Unmatched junction bases numbered 6, after V lost 1 base and J lost 0 bases. Looked up from germline, CDR1 is SGHVS and CDR2 is FQNEAQ. CDR3 length equals 18 residues. The CDR3, as DNA: TGTGCCAGCAGCTTAGGACTAGCGGGGGGTATGAGCTCCTACGAGCAGTACTTC. As protein: CASSLGLAGGMSSYEQYF.

The chain carries TRBV28 and TRBJ1-5; a possible D gene is TRBD1 (5 bases). The CDR3 has 15 amino acids. V lost 8 bases and J 5 bases, leaving 19 bases between the germline ends. CDR1 and CDR2 (germline): MDHEN, SYDVKM. The CDR3 here is CASSRGGPGDQPQHF. CDR3 coding DNA: TGTGCCAGCTCCCGGGGTGGTCCGGGGGATCAGCCCCAGCATTTT.

Only one count was recorded for this clone. The rearrangement links TRBV6-1 to TRBJ1-1; D is ambiguous. The V gene's germline CDR1 is MNHNS and CDR2 SASEGT. Between the trimmed V and J ends, which lost 3 bases and 0 bases, there was a span of 11 bases. The CDR3 has 15 amino acids. The CDR3 region is CASSEPGLMNTEAFF. CDR3 sequence (DNA): TGTGCCAGCAGTGAGCCAGGACTAATGAACACTGAAGCTTTCTTT.

The sample holds one count of this clone. The rearrangement joins TRBV5-5 to TRBJ1-4; no clear D gene. CDR1 SGHKS and CDR2 YYEKEE come from the germline V gene (reference sequence). CDR3 length: 13 amino acids. V was cut by 1 base and J by 1 base, with 2 bases left in between. CDR3: CASSLLTNEKLFF. The CDR3 nucleotides read TGTGCCAGCAGCTTGTTAACTAATGAAAAACTGTTTTTT. The full variable domain, in which reference TRBV5-5 and TRBJ1-4 provide the parts outside the CDR3, is DAGVTQSPTHLIKTRGQQVTLRCSPISGHKSVSWYQQVLGQGPQFIFQYYEKEERGRGNFPDRFSARQFPNYSSELNVNALLLGDSALYLCASSLLTNEKLFFGSGTQLSVL.

This rearrangement joins TRBV11-3 to TRBJ2-2; 7 bases match TRBD2. V lost 5 bases and J lost 4; bases outside the gene matches: 10. CDR1 is SGHNT, CDR2 YENEEA, per germline. This CDR3 region has 16 residues. This CDR3 is CASSPLVGGSTGELFF. The CDR3 nucleotides read TGTGCCAGCAGCCCACTGGTGGGGGGGAGCACCGGGGAGCTGTTTTTT.

The chain recombines TRBV7-6 with TRBJ2-1; 8 nucleotides match TRBD1. The CDR3 has 16 residues. After removal of 1 base from V and 3 bases from J, the junction contained 5 bases not matched to a gene. CDR1 is SGHVS, CDR2 FNYEAQ, per germline. CDR3 in DNA: TGTGCCAGCAGCTTAGTTTCAGGGACAGGCTACAATGAGCAGTTCTTC. Translating it yields CASSLVSGTGYNEQFF.

The chain joins TRBV9 to TRBJ2-2, with D perhaps TRBD1 or TRBD2 (5 bases each). V gave up 0 bases and J gave up 2 bases, with 11 bases separating them. This CDR3 is built from 16 residues. Germline V gene data show CDR1 as SGDLS and CDR2 as YYNGEE. The CDR3 protein is CASSVATGTNTGELFF. The CDR3 DNA sequence: TGTGCCAGCAGCGTAGCTACCGGGACCAACACCGGGGAGCTGTTTTTT.

The chain joins TRBV19 to TRBJ1-1; D call uncertain. Per germline, CDR1 LNHDA and CDR2 SQIVND (reference sequence). The V end lost 8 bases, the J end lost 2 bases, and 18 bases lay between the germline ends. CDR3 length: 15 residues. As DNA, the CDR3 is TGTGCCAGTGCCCCCACTGAACAGAGTAACACTGAAGCTTTCTTT. It codes for CASAPTEQSNTEAFF.

The gene calls are TRBV4-3 and TRBJ2-5; D not resolved. The end of the DNA is better explained by TRBJ2-7, so the J call may be wrong. CDR3 length equals 15 residues. Germline CDR1 reads LGHNA; CDR2 reads YSLEER. The CDR3 loop reads CASSVAPGEHYEQYF. CDR3 nucleotides: TGCGCCAGCAGCGTTGCGCCCGGAGAGCACTACGAGCAGTACTTC.

The V call is TRBV10-3, the J call TRBJ2-2; the D gene is possibly TRBD1 (6 bases). Germline V CDR1 and CDR2: ENHRY, SYGVKD. V gave up 7 bases and J gave up 3 bases, with 12 bases separating them. The CDR3 runs to 14 residues. The CDR3 region has the DNA TGTGCCATCAAGAGGGGGTTGGACACCGGGGAGCTGTTTTTT. Amino acids: CAIKRGLDTGELFF.

The chain uses TRBV5-4 and TRBJ2-3, with D tentatively TRBD2 (5 bases). Germline V gives CDR1 SGHNT, CDR2 YYREEE (reference sequence). This CDR3 spans 14 amino acids. V was cut by 4 bases and J by 1 base, with 10 bases left in between. The CDR3 nucleotides read TGTGCCAGCAGCCCCCTCGGGGGCACAGATACGCAGTATTTT. This translates into CASSPLGGTDTQYF.

The gene calls are TRBV19 and TRBJ1-5, with D possibly matching TRBD1 (5 bases). Trimming cost V 7 bases and J 0 bases, with 16 bases left between them. Germline V gives CDR1 LNHDA, CDR2 SQIVND (reference sequence). The CDR3 runs 16 residues. The DNA of the CDR3 is TGTGCCAGTACCCCGGTTGGGGGTTATAGCAATCAGCCCCAGCATTTT. Residues: CASTPVGGYSNQPQHF.

The CDR3 loop reads CASSPGQGANNEQFF. CDR3 coding DNA: TGCGCCAGCAGCCCAGGACAGGGGGCCAACAATGAGCAGTTCTTC. The rearrangement joins TRBV5-1 to TRBJ2-1, with 11 positions matching TRBD1. Germline-derived CDR1 and CDR2 are SGHRS and YFSETQ. The ends lost 4 bases at V and 5 bases at J; junction bases unmatched: 5. The CDR3 has 15 amino acids.

Here the CDR3 DNA reads TGTGCCAGCAGTTTAGGGGACTATGGCTACACCTTC. As protein: CASSLGDYGYTF. The chain employs TRBV28 and TRBJ1-2; D call uncertain. Trimming stripped 2 bases from V and 3 bases from J, with 4 bases between. The germline CDR1 and CDR2 sequences are MDHEN and SYDVKM. This CDR3 is built from 12 residues.

The count of this clone is one. The chain employs TRBV19 and TRBJ2-1, with TRBD1 as a possible D gene (6 bases). Germline-derived CDR1 and CDR2 are LNHDA and SQIVND (reference sequence). V shed 1 base and J shed 8 bases, with 15 bases lying between them. There are 15 residues in the CDR3. The CDR3 DNA follows: TGTGCCAGTAGTATAGGGGGGACAACCTGGGATGAGCAGTTCTTC. Translation: CASSIGGTTWDEQFF.

J is TRBJ2-5 and V is TRBV29-1; D unclear. Trimming stripped 4 bases from V and 4 bases from J, with 7 bases between. The CDR3 spans 11 residues. Looked up from germline, CDR1 is SQVTM and CDR2 is ANQGSEA. CDR3 loop: CSVVLGETQYF. The CDR3 DNA reads as TGCAGCGTTGTTCTGGGAGAGACCCAGTACTTC.

This clone was seen only once. The chain couples TRBV5-1 to TRBJ1-1; 8 nucleotides line up with TRBD1. V was clipped by 2 bases and J by 1 base; unmatched bases: 4. Germline-derived CDR1 and CDR2 are SGHRS and YFSETQ. CDR3 size: 15 residues. CDR3 DNA sequence: TGCGCCAGCAGCTTCGGCGGGACAGGGAACACTGAAGCTTTCTTT. Translation: CASSFGGTGNTEAFF.

The V and J genes are TRBV28 and TRBJ2-7, with D hard to call. This CDR3 is built from 13 residues. Trimming took off 2 bases at V and 2 bases at J, with 7 bases between the two ends. Germline CDR1 MDHEN, CDR2 SYDVKM. CDR3 residues: CASSLPGTYEQYF. The CDR3 bases are TGTGCCAGCAGTTTACCCGGTACCTACGAGCAGTACTTC.

The V and J genes are TRBV11-2 and TRBJ2-5; TRBD1 or TRBD2 may be the D gene (6 bases each). V lost 1 base to trimming and J lost 0 bases, with 12 bases between them. CDR3 length: 16 residues. Germline V gives CDR1 SGHAT, CDR2 FQNNGV. The CDR3 sequence: CASSLVSGAYQETQYF. The DNA for the CDR3 is TGTGCCAGCAGCTTAGTATCGGGGGCGTACCAAGAGACCCAGTACTTC.

This clone was counted once. J is TRBJ2-2 and V is TRBV10-1, with a possible D match to TRBD2 (6 bases). Trimming stripped 8 bases from V and 2 bases from J, with 12 bases between. The germline CDR1 and CDR2 sequences are WNHNN and SYGVQD (reference sequence). The CDR3 is made up of 14 amino acids. Here the CDR3 reads CASGAGGNTGELFF. CDR3 sequence (DNA): TGCGCCAGCGGGGCCGGGGGTAACACCGGGGAGCTGTTTTTT.

The chain uses TRBV7-2 and TRBJ2-1; TRBD2 matches 8 bases. The CDR3 is 16 residues long. After removal of 5 bases from V and 0 bases from J, the junction contained 6 bases not matched to a gene. CDR1 SGHTA and CDR2 FQGNSA come from the germline V gene. CDR3 bases: TGTGCCAGCAGCGTTATAGCGGGGACCTCCTACAATGAGCAGTTCTTC. Translated: CASSVIAGTSYNEQFF.

This clone appeared a single time. The rearrangement uses TRBV11-2 and TRBJ1-1, with D possibly matching TRBD1 (5 bases). V was clipped by 1 base and J by 3 bases, with 9 bases between them. The CDR3 contains 14 residues. Germline-derived CDR1 and CDR2 are SGHAT and FQNNGV. For the CDR3, the DNA is TGTGCCAGCAGCTTAGCGGGGGTGGACACTGAAGCTTTCTTT. Protein: CASSLAGVDTEAFF.

This chain connects TRBV18 to TRBJ2-3; D is possibly TRBD1 (6 bases). V was clipped by 5 bases and J by 3 bases, with 18 bases between them. CDR1 and CDR2 from the germline V gene are KGHSH and LQKENI. The CDR3 spans 16 residues. In nucleotides, the CDR3 is TGTGCCAGCTCAGCCAAGGACAGCGGATTAACAGATACGCAGTATTTT. Translated, it gives CASSAKDSGLTDTQYF.